What follows are 2 T cell receptor beta chains derived from one specimen sequenced in a study of neurological immune-mediated disorders. TCRdb reprocessed the 5' RACE reads with MiXCR, giving one entry per CDR3 protein. This sample has 55,000 or so distinct CDR3 sequences, with more than 3% found just once. Material for sequencing was CD4+ T cells from blood. These receptors were taken from a woman between 40 and 50 years old with multiple sclerosis.

This clonotype was observed many times. The CDR3 protein is CSASAGMDTEAFF. CDR3 nucleotide sequence: TGCAGTGCTAGCGCCGGGATGGACACTGAAGCTTTCTTT. The chain is built from TRBV20-1 and TRBJ1-1; unclear D gene. The CDR3 is 13 residues long. V lost 3 bases, J lost 3 bases, and 11 bases lay in between. CDR1 and CDR2 (germline): DFQATT, SNEGSKA (reference sequence).

This clonotype was observed at least ten times. This sequence joins TRBV10-3 and TRBJ2-1; D might be TRBD2 (6 bases). The V and J ends lost 0 bases and 7 bases respectively, with 13 bases between them. This CDR3 is 15 amino acids long. CDR1 is ENHRY and CDR2 is SYGVKD in the germline V gene. The CDR3 loop reads CAISESQGGGNEQFF. The CDR3 nucleotides read TGTGCCATCAGTGAGTCGCAGGGCGGAGGGAATGAGCAGTTCTTC.